One TCR beta chain is described in this entry. This clone's antigen is unknown. No base quality values were provided; no much bigger clone lies one nucleotide off. The germline V gene specifies SGHDN as CDR1 and FVKESK as CDR2. The CDR3 holds 17 amino acids from the cysteine to the phenylalanine. Only CDR3 DNA remains: 51 bases, in frame from the first base. From V the trimming removes 5 bases and from J it removes 5 bases, while the gene matches leave 14 bases of the junction unaccounted for. These data belong to a study of cytomegalovirus exposure and HLA in healthy donors (dated by TCRdb to 2016 to 2017). Study-wide context: In an earlier analysis of some 550 of the donors, approximately 300 Gb of sequence data and 90 million to 120 million unique TCR beta sequences from 150 million to 200 million T cells were reported. A later analysis re-analyzed previously published TCR beta repertoires from roughly 630 donors and added high-resolution HLA genotyping to study TCR occurrence patterns. Alongside the repertoire data, information on donor age, sex, ethnicity and CMV serostatus was compiled. Roughly 5 DR-DQ haplotypes were treated as single units for association and clustering because of strong linkage in the cohort. Class I and class II HLA loci were covered by the typing at four-digit resolution. Roughly 300 gigabases of sequencing data and approximately 92 million unique TCR sequences made up an early release that covered 500 to 650 HLA-typed donors. Genome-wide SNP genotypes for about 65% of the 666 donors were used in a later genetic analysis, which treated that subset as a discovery cohort. Of the approximately 400 genotyped donors, about 80% fell in the genetic ancestry cluster associated with self-reported Caucasian donors. The study aimed to test whether signatures of past pathogen exposure could be identified by cataloging public T cell receptors. High-throughput TCR immunosequencing, statistical association of individual TCRs with disease status, and machine learning were combined to predict cytomegalovirus infection status. An earlier analysis of some 600 of the donors applied high-throughput TCR beta sequencing to assess whether each TCR beta V gene segment acted as functional or pseudogenic. Typing coverage varied by locus: roughly 620-640 donors for A, B, C, DRB1 and DQB1; about 520 for DQA1; nearly 610 for DPA1; approximately 450 for DPB1. Among some 400 genotyped donors of the cohort, an average of approximately 200,000 unique TCR beta nucleotide sequences was sequenced per donor, of which roughly 17% were non-productive. The T cell repertoires of under 750 subjects were profiled by immunosequencing and related to cytomegalovirus serostatus. The later analysis used no new phenotypic data to find candidate immune exposures, relying instead on TCR beta sequences and their occurrence across donors. A separate validation cohort of some 130 different subjects was used in addition to the roughly 620-subject first cohort. All discovery cohort repertoires had been generated on a single sequencing platform.

Libraries were prepared through the immunoSEQ multiplex PCR assay. For the multiplex PCR, a mixture combining 60 forward primers for TCR Vbeta segments and 13 reverse primers for TCR Jbeta segments was used. The CDR3 region of rearranged TCR beta genes was amplified from genomic DNA by a multiplex PCR assay. Amplified TCR beta libraries were sequenced as 87-base-pair reads on the Illumina HiSeq System. Under the source paper's analysis protocol: A later analysis tallied 75 million to 95 million unique TCR beta chains across the 640 or so repertoires, and approximately 12 million of those chains were shared by two or more donors. Raw reads were error-corrected and collapsed into unique sequences with a nearest-neighbor algorithm that merged closely related sequences to remove PCR and sequencing errors. To assign V, D and J gene segments, CDR3 sequences were aligned to IMGT reference sequences. Each retained sequence needed at least a six-nucleotide match to both a V gene segment and a J gene segment. Rearrangements were called productive when the CDR3 lacked stop codons and stayed in frame with V and J; all others were non-productive. CDR3 was defined by IMGT convention, running from the second conserved V-encoded cysteine to the conserved J-encoded phenylalanine. Sequences without an unambiguous match to a single V gene segment were excluded from the earlier analysis of 587 of the donors. In an earlier analysis of 587 of the donors, V segments were called functional above 56.7% productive rearrangements and were called segregating when the between-donor standard deviation exceeded 5%. A statistical classification framework was built to diagnose cytomegalovirus status from the catalog of TCR beta chain sequences. In a later analysis, TCR nucleotide sequences were compared against IMGT/GENE-DB human TR gene sequences so that V and J genes could be assigned. Using the TCRdist pipeline, a later analysis assigned CDR3 sequences along with most-parsimonious VDJ recombination scenarios. A later analysis defined each TCR beta chain by its CDR3 amino acid sequence plus V-gene family, and excluded reads lacking a unique V-gene family. A later analysis removed 500 to 650 highly shared, low-generation-probability nucleotide sequences to deal with suspected cross-contamination and a sequencing artifact. In a later analysis, a clonal expansion index for each public chain was calculated from normalized within-repertoire ranks of inferred template counts. In a later analysis, generation probabilities were computed with a VDJ recombination model fitted to out-of-frame rearrangements, and the resulting probabilities were checked against IGoR. A later analysis scored TCR-TCR, TCR-HLA and TCR-CMV co-occurrence with hypergeometric tests, applying a repertoire-size bias correction to TCR pairs. To estimate false discovery rates, a later analysis permuted the HLA or CMV assignments 20 times. In a later analysis, co-occurring TCRs were grouped using DBSCAN, and TCRdist sequence similarity was added for clustering within HLA-allele-positive subsets. Co-occurrence clustering excluded repertoires with fewer than 30,000 or more than 120,000 public chains, plus five with anomalous nucleotide sharing. TCRdb holds this immuneACCESS table with in-frame rearrangements only. Some clones are missing; in checked studies, unresolved V genes explain under half, and the rest has no known cause. The V and J calls and clone size come from that table; D and trimming were worked out from the DNA. The table for this sample lists almost 200,000 clones; around 79% of them were counted only once. The ten largest clones capture approximately 0.4% of the sample.

The cohort was made up of approximately 670 healthy bone marrow donors. At the time of sampling, all cohort members were nominally healthy, though unrecorded immune exposures were likely present. The donor tested CMV seropositive, placing the donor among the 290 or so seropositive members of the cohort. Every donor gave a peripheral blood sample, and the peripheral blood mononuclear cells from that sample were used for TCR beta sequencing. The Qiagen DNeasy Blood Extraction Kit was used to extract genomic DNA from the blood cell samples. General conclusions and limits of the study: In an earlier analysis of 587 of the donors, most TCR beta V segments appeared in productive rearrangements about 87% or about 30% of the time, broadly matching IMGT annotations. HLA typing was unavailable for some donors at each locus, so association tests used only the typed subset. The earlier analysis of 587 of the donors excluded around 17 rarely observed V segments, including chromosome 9 orphons, because counts were too low. Some IMGT-functional V segments, including TRBV6-2 and TRBV6-3, could not be told apart with the 87-base-pair reads, so those segments were excluded. In a later analysis, most CMV-associated TCR beta chains were found to appear HLA-restricted, with HLA associations seemingly driven largely by CMV exposure. In a later analysis, HLA-associated TCR beta chains showed more clonal expansion and lower generation probabilities than non-associated chains that were equally common. According to a later genetic analysis, donors in an Asian-associated ancestry cluster had fewer N-insertions in productive TCRs than the roughly 700-donor mean. The study gave a list of under 200 TCR beta chains associated with cytomegalovirus. A further reported finding was that TCR beta sequences accurately predicted the HLA-A and HLA-B alleles for most subjects in the first cohort. When HLA alleles, especially DR and DQ, strongly co-occurred, attributing TCR associations to individual alleles was difficult. According to a later analysis, TCR association rates differed among HLA loci, with DRB1 alleles showing the most associated TCRs and HLA-C alleles showing the fewest. Most TCR sequences were seen in very few donors, while some public TCRs were found in many individuals. Three of the identified cytomegalovirus-associated TCR beta chains were confirmed in vitro to be specific for cytomegalovirus antigens. In a later genetic analysis, a missense DCLRE1C variant was associated with V-gene and J-gene trimming of TCR beta chains, and the association was replicated in an independent cohort. Linkage disequilibrium might explain the correlated functional status among segregating V segments, but an unknown experimental factor could not be excluded. At a false discovery rate of 0.05, a later analysis linked fewer than 20,000 TCR beta sequences to specific HLA alleles. Sequencing depth was assumed to be roughly uniform across donors in the presence/absence analyses, though that assumption may not hold. A group of highly shared sequence variants was considered likely to be a technical artifact of the sequencing pipeline. Only TCR beta chains were sequenced in this cohort, and the absence of alpha or paired-chain data limited detectable features. In a later analysis, several top co-occurrence clusters were reported to appear linked to parvovirus B19, influenza, CMV and Epstein-Barr virus. The classifier was reported to diagnose cytomegalovirus status with high specificity and sensitivity in both the original cohort and the validation cohort. CMV serostatus was the only immune exposure information available for the cohort. The authors suggested that the approach could potentially be extended to other disease states and immunological phenotypes.

This TCR derives from a male donor in good health and CMV-seropositive. The rearrangement joined TRBV14 to TRBJ1-4, with 7 bases in between that match TRBD1. Sequenced sample: PBMCs. Read as DNA, the sequence is TGTGCCAGCAGCTACAGGGGCGGTGAGATCCTCAATGAAAAACTGTTTTTT. Translated, this gives CASSYRGGEILNEKLFF.